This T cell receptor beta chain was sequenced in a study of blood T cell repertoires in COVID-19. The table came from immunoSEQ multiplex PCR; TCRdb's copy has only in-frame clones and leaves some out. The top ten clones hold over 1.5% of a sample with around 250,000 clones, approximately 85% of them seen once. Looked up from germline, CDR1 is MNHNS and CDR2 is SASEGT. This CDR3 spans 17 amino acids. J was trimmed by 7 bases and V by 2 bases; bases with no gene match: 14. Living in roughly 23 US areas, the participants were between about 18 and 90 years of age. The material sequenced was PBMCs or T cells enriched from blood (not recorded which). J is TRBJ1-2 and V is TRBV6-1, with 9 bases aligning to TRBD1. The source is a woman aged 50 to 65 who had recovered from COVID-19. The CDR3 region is CASSERGTGLMSRGYTF. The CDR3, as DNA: TGTGCCAGCAGTGAACGAGGGACAGGGTTGATGTCTCGTGGCTACACCTTC.